This is a list of T cell receptor beta chains from one sample in a study of blood T cell repertoires in COVID-19. The data were produced by immunoSEQ multiplex PCR, yet TCRdb's version contains in-frame clones alone and is incomplete. The data show about 240,000 clones, roughly 81% seen once. Sequencing used peripheral blood. The receptor set was obtained from a woman of 80 years or more with COVID-19, enrolled during active disease. CDR3s include the opening cysteine and the closing phenylalanine or tryptophan. Each record gives: V gene, J gene, CDR3 protein.

TRBV7-9,TRBJ1-6,CASSLAGLGTRAKSPLHF
TRBV28,TRBJ2-7,CASSSPAAGSSYEQYF
TRBV30,TRBJ1-4,CAWAAGVELFF
TRBV24-1,TRBJ2-2,CATSEWDSVAGELFF
TRBV18,TRBJ1-1,CASSPPGAGTEAFF
TRBV30,TRBJ1-1,CAWSKGGDTEAFF
TRBV2,TRBJ2-1,CASSEEAGALPNEQFF
TRBV27,TRBJ2-6,CASSLAGVRGLSGANVLTF
TRBV7-9,TRBJ2-1,CASSLPPGDEQFF
TRBV3-1/TRBV3-2,TRBJ1-1,CASSPRDKSGTEAFF
TRBV19,TRBJ1-2,CASSKLGVQTSNYGYTF
TRBV19,TRBJ1-2,CASRKGQLYGYTF
TRBV9,TRBJ2-7,CASSVLAGNYEQYF